Included here is one TCR beta chain sequence, with context. This clone was seen more than once but under ten times. The antigen this receptor binds is unknown. Per-base qualities were not stored, and no clone one base away is much larger. The data were taken from a study of blood T cell repertoires in COVID-19 (dated by TCRdb to 2020 to 2021). Study-level background: Samples from collaborators originated in the United States, Italy and Spain and spanned both the acute and convalescent phases of COVID-19. The prospective study material was composed of cDNA or gDNA derived from T cells, B-cell-depleted T cells, or PBMCs. The dataset comprised deeply sampled blood TCRbeta repertoires from subjects exposed to, actively infected with, or recovered from COVID-19. The repertoires were released in a freely available public database meant as a resource for research on the immune response to SARS-CoV-2. Samples were obtained from the ongoing ImmuneRACE study (first 160 participants) and from about 1,300 subjects provided by 6 global collaborators. The sample metadata nearly always contained a de-identified subject ID, COVID-19 status, age in years and sex. Where HLA class I and class II types were available, the types were taken from metadata supplied by the sample provider, not from assay-based typing. General findings and caveats noted by the study authors: Clinical and demographic metadata were provided uncurated, with the amount varying by source and participant.

TCRbeta CDR3 regions were amplified from genomic DNA by means of the immunoSEQ Assay, a bias-controlled multiplex PCR. The authors processed their data as follows. Nucleated cell counts per sample were estimated from amplification of reference gene primers within the assay. To quantify the absolute abundance of each unique TCRbeta CDR3 rearrangement, sequence reads were collapsed and filtered. Productive Simpson clonality was computed per sample as the square root of Simpson's diversity index over productive rearrangements. TCRdb carries this immuneACCESS record with in-frame sequences only. Its versions omit some clonotypes, under half of them owing to an unresolved V gene in the studies checked, with the rest unexplained. V and J calls and clone size are given by that table; D and trimming were obtained from the DNA. The sample table lists just under 50,000 clones, roughly 82% of them with a count of one. Jointly, the top ten make up 6% to 9% of the sample.

The collaborating institutions used their own protocols to collect whole blood in K2EDTA tubes. For TCRbeta analysis, collaborator samples were shipped as frozen whole blood, as isolated PBMCs, or as DNA extracted from either sample type. The germline V and J ends show losses of 4 bases and 8 bases respectively, and no gene match explains 5 bases of the junction. From the cysteine through the phenylalanine, the CDR3 covers 12 amino acids. Only the CDR3 part of the read is kept: 36 bases, read in frame from the first base. According to the germline V gene, CDR1 reads SGHRS and CDR2 reads YFSETQ. Sequencing was carried out using peripheral blood. The clonotype originates from a human donor in a cohort sampled during active COVID-19. Recombination joined TRBV5-1 with TRBJ1-2, with 7 junctional bases fitting TRBD1. CDR3 reads: CASSMDRTGYTF. The nucleotide sequence is TGCGCCAGCAGCATGGACAGGACCGGCTACACCTTC.